This T cell receptor (beta chain) was identified during a study of T cells in Graves' hyperthyroidism and ophthalmopathy. For the study at large: The initial diagnosis was the point when peripheral blood was collected, ahead of any treatment.

This clonotype was observed at least ten times. The antigen is unknown. Study observations and caveats: Patients with ophthalmopathy were separated from those with stable hyperthyroidism by a 13 V-J model.

TCR beta CDR3 regions were amplified from RNA transcripts. In the first-round RT-PCR of the TCR CDR3, the HTBI primer set was used. TCRdb recomputed calls from the multiplex PCR reads with MiXCR, one row per CDR3 protein. The table has under 250,000 distinct CDR3 sequences, more than 15% seen once. This clonotype originated in a man aged 50-60 years with Graves' hyperthyroidism. Sequenced input: blood.

The CDR3 bases are TGTGCCAGCAGAGAGGGTTATACTGAAGCTTTCTTT. Amino acids: CASREGYTEAFF. The chain employs TRBV6-2 or TRBV6-3 and TRBJ1-1, with D unresolved. Trimming stripped 6 bases from V and 5 bases from J, with 10 bases between. The CDR3 loop spans 12 amino acids. Germline values: CDR1 MNHEY, CDR2 SVGEGT.